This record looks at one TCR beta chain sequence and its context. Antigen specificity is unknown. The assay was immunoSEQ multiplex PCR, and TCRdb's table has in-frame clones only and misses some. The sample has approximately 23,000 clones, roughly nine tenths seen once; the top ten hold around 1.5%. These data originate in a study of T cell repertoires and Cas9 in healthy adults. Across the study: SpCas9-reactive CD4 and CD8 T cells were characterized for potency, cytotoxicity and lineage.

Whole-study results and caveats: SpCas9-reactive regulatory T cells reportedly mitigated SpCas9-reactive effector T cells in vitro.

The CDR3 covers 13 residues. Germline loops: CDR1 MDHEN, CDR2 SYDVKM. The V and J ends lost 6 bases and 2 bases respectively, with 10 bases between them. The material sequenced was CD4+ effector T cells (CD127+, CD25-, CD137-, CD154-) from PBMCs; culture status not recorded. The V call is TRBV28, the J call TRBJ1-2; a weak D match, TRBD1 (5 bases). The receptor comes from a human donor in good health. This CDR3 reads CASSIDSNYGYTF. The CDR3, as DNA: TGTGCCAGCAGCATCGACAGCAACTATGGCTACACCTTC.